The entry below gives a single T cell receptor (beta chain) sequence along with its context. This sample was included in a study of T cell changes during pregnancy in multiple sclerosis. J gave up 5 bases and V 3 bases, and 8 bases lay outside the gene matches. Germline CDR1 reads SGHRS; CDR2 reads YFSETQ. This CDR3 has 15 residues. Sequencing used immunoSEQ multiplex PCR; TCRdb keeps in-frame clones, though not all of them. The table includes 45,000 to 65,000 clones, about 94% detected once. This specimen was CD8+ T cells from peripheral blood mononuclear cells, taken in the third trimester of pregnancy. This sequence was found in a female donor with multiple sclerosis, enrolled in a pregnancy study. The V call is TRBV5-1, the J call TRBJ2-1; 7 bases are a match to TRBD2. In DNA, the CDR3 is TGCGCCAGCAGCTCCTTAGCGGGTCGGGACAATGAGCAGTTCTTC. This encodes CASSSLAGRDNEQFF.